The 21 T cell receptor beta chains below all came from one sample that was sequenced in a study of breast tumors, draining lymph nodes, adjacent tissues. TCRdb passed the multiplex PCR reads through MiXCR, listing each CDR3 protein once. Of about 300,000 distinct CDR3 sequences listed, over 30% are singletons. Breast cancer patients provided tissue from their axillary draining lymph nodes. Specimen: axillary lymph node tissue. The receptors derive from a female donor with breast cancer. Some clones in this sample may be carry-over from other donors' samples.

As for this clonotype: Relative to the germline gene, one junction end is altered; a read error may explain this. The gene calls are TRBV24-1 and TRBJ2-1; 11 bases are shared with TRBD1. The CDR3 runs to 15 residues. CDR1 KGHDR and CDR2 SFDVKD come from the germline V gene. CDR3 bases: TGTGTCACCAGTGTACGGGACAGGGGGTCGGATGAGCAGTTCTTC. Its translation: CVTSVRDRGSDEQFF.

V gene TRBV20-1 combines with J gene TRBJ1-5; D remains ambiguous. The ends were cut back, 3 bases at V and 9 bases at J, with 9 bases in the middle. Germline V gene data show CDR1 as DFQATT and CDR2 as SNEGSKA (reference sequence). The CDR3 is made up of 11 amino acids. CDR3: CSASAGGPQHF. Here the CDR3 DNA reads TGCAGTGCTAGTGCGGGAGGGCCCCAGCATTTT.

This clonotype was recorded at least ten times. The chain recombines TRBV19 with TRBJ1-5, with D possibly being TRBD1 (6 bases). The CDR3 runs 19 residues. The V end lost 6 bases, the J end lost 0 bases, and 24 bases lay between the germline ends. CDR1 is LNHDA, CDR2 SQIVND, per germline (reference sequence). CDR3 region: CASSPNYRVKRNSNQPQHF. The CDR3 coding sequence is TGTGCCAGTAGCCCTAATTACAGGGTAAAGAGGAATAGCAATCAGCCCCAGCATTTT.

About this clonotype itself: A clone one base away is much larger, so this may be a read error. V is TRBV7-2 and J is TRBJ2-1; 14 bases agree with TRBD2. Per the germline V gene, CDR1 is SGHTA and CDR2 is FQGNSA. The CDR3 totals 15 residues. The CDR3 nucleotides read TGTGCCAGCAGCCGGACTAGCGGGGGGTACAATGAGCAGCTCTTC. Translated, it gives CASSRTSGGYNEQLF.

This clonotype was seen repeatedly, ten times or more. The genes are TRBV30 and TRBJ2-7; no firm D call. The V end was cut by 1 base, the J end by 12 bases, with 13 bases between. The CDR3 is made up of 11 amino acids. Germline lookup yields CDR1 GTSNPN and CDR2 SVGIG (reference sequence). CDR3 bases: TGTGCCTGGAGTGGTCGCGGAGCACGGTACTTC. Its translation is CAWSGRGARYF.

Ten or more counts support this clonotype. The chain is built from TRBV12-3 or TRBV12-4 and TRBJ1-3; D may be TRBD1 (5 bases). This CDR3 is built from 15 residues. Trimming cost V 1 base and J 1 base, with 8 bases left between them. CDR3 in amino acids: CASSLVRVSGNTIYF. The CDR3 DNA reads as TGTGCCAGCAGTTTAGTCAGGGTATCTGGAAACACCATATATTTT.

Many counts were recorded for this clonotype. The chain links TRBV11-3 to TRBJ2-3; the D gene is possibly TRBD2 (7 bases). The length of the CDR3 is 15 residues. The V gene lost 1 base and the J gene lost 4 bases, with 12 bases spanning the gap. The germline V gene encodes CDR1 SGHNT and CDR2 YENEEA. CDR3 in DNA: TGTGCCAGCAGCTTAGGCGGGGGCCGGCCAGATACGCAGTATTTT. Translating it yields CASSLGGGRPDTQYF.

The chain recombines TRBV7-3 with TRBJ2-5; D is unresolved. The CDR3 totals 11 residues. The germline V and J ends were trimmed by 2 bases and 12 bases, with 10 bases remaining between them. In germline, CDR1 is SGHTA, CDR2 FQGTGA. The CDR3 loop reads CASSLGPEEYF. DNA of the CDR3: TGTGCCAGCAGCTTAGGGCCAGAAGAGTACTTC.

This clonotype was detected many times. The chain links TRBV20-1 to TRBJ2-7; D is uncertain. The CDR3 is made up of 11 amino acids. Germline V gene data show CDR1 as DFQATT and CDR2 as SNEGSKA (reference sequence). V was trimmed by 4 bases and J by 5 bases, leaving 9 bases between them. In DNA form, the CDR3 reads TGCAGTGCTACCGGTAGGGACGAGCAGTACTTC. Its protein product is CSATGRDEQYF.

This clonotype was found many times. CDR3 in DNA: TGTGCCATCAGTGGCTCGGACGTCTACACAGATACGCAGTATTTT. Protein: CAISGSDVYTDTQYF. The rearrangement joins TRBV10-3 to TRBJ2-3; D is ambiguous. The CDR3 consists of 15 residues. Germline CDR1 ENHRY, CDR2 SYGVKD. Between the trimmed V and J ends, which lost 4 bases and 2 bases, there was a span of 13 bases.

At least ten counts were recorded for this clonotype. The genes are TRBV10-3 and TRBJ2-2, with D tentatively TRBD1 (6 bases). The germline CDR1 and CDR2 sequences are ENHRY and SYGVKD. The CDR3 extends over 13 amino acids. V was clipped by 6 bases and J by 8 bases, with 13 bases between them. The CDR3 protein is CAIRKDSSGELFF. CDR3 bases: TGTGCCATCAGGAAGGACAGCTCGGGGGAGCTGTTTTTT.

The CDR3 DNA sequence: TGCGCCAGCAGCGCTGGACTAGCTGGCTACACCTTC. Translating it yields CASSAGLAGYTF. The rearrangement links TRBV5-1 to TRBJ1-2; D is uncertain. V lost 4 bases and J lost 7, with 11 bases in between. The germline gives CDR1 SGHRS, CDR2 YFSETQ. The CDR3 sequence is 12 residues long.

This clonotype was seen only a few times. The rearrangement joins TRBV5-6 to TRBJ1-2; D call uncertain. V dropped 0 bases and J dropped 8 bases, with 14 bases sitting between them. CDR1 and CDR2 from the germline V gene are SGHDT and YYEEEE. The CDR3 covers 14 residues. This chain's CDR3 is CASSLVQAAGGYTF. The CDR3 coding sequence is TGTGCCAGCAGCTTGGTTCAGGCGGCCGGAGGCTACACCTTC.

This clonotype was found many times. This sequence joins TRBV19 and TRBJ2-7; the match to TRBD1 covers 8 bases. The CDR3 spans 14 residues. The V and J ends lost 8 bases and 7 bases, in that order; junction bases with no gene match: 13. CDR1 and CDR2 (germline): LNHDA, SQIVND (reference sequence). CDR3 coding DNA: TGTGCCAGTTCTCCAGGACAGGGCGGGGTGGAGCAGTACTTC. Encoded protein: CASSPGQGGVEQYF.

This clonotype has more than one count but fewer than ten. The rearrangement links TRBV11-2 to TRBJ2-1; 7 nucleotides agree with TRBD2. Per germline, CDR1 SGHAT and CDR2 FQNNGV. The CDR3 has 18 residues. Trimming took 4 bases from V and 6 from J; bases not matched to a gene: 18. The CDR3 reads CASSSTGGTWGRFNEQFF. For the CDR3, the DNA is TGTGCCAGCAGCTCTACCGGGGGGACTTGGGGGAGGTTCAATGAGCAGTTCTTC.

This clonotype was seen many times. The chain couples TRBV25-1 to TRBJ2-7; 14 nucleotides align to TRBD2. In germline, CDR1 is MGHDK, CDR2 SYGVNS. The CDR3 is made up of 16 amino acids. V shed 2 bases and J 7 bases; nucleotides not matched to a gene: 7. The CDR3 nucleotides read TGTGCCAGCAGTGAAAGACTAGCGGGAGGGCCGAGAGAGCAGTACTTC. Translating gives CASSERLAGGPREQYF.

This clonotype was counted at least ten times. This chain connects TRBV20-1 to TRBJ2-5; 9 nucleotides line up with TRBD2. The CDR3 is 13 residues long. Germline values: CDR1 DFQATT, CDR2 SNEGSKA (reference sequence). The CDR3 DNA follows: TGCAATGCAATAGCGGGAGTCGGGGAGACCCAGTACTTC. Its translation: CNAIAGVGETQYF.

This clonotype was counted at least ten times. The chain recombines TRBV5-1 with TRBJ1-4, with D possibly TRBD1 on 5 matching bases. Deletions cut 3 bases from V and 2 bases from J, with 11 bases between. Germline assignment: CDR1 SGHRS and CDR2 YFSETQ. The CDR3 sequence is 15 residues long. CDR3 coding DNA: TGCGCCAGCAGCTCGAGGGGAGGGACTAATGAAAAACTGTTTTTT. This codes for CASSSRGGTNEKLFF.

This clonotype appeared a few times. This chain uses TRBV20-1 with TRBJ2-1; tentative D call: TRBD1 (6 bases). Germline CDR1 DFQATT, CDR2 SNEGSKA (reference sequence). V was trimmed by 1 base and J by 6 bases, leaving 19 bases between them. There are 16 residues in the CDR3. The CDR3 loop reads CSARVRGLSSANEQFF. In DNA form, the CDR3 reads TGCAGTGCTAGAGTCAGGGGCCTGTCGTCCGCCAATGAGCAGTTCTTC.

At least ten counts were recorded for this clonotype. The genes are TRBV10-1 and TRBJ2-2; D remains ambiguous. This CDR3 contains 13 residues. CDR1 is WNHNN and CDR2 is SYGVQD in the germline V gene (reference sequence). With 6 bases removed from V and 5 bases from J, the gap between germline ends came to 10 bases. The CDR3 nucleotides are TGCGCCAGCAGGGAGAGTGGGACCGGGGAGCTGTTTTTT. It codes for CASRESGTGELFF.

This rearrangement joins TRBV20-1 to TRBJ2-5; D might be TRBD2 (6 bases). The CDR3 sequence is 14 residues long. Looked up from germline, CDR1 is DFQATT and CDR2 is SNEGSKA (reference sequence). Trimming cost V 6 bases and J 0 bases, with 14 bases left between them. In DNA, the CDR3 is TGCAGTGCGACGACCGGGACTTACCAAGAGACCCAGTACTTC. Translation gives CSATTGTYQETQYF.